The 25 T cell receptor beta chains below were found in one sample sequenced in a study of type 1 regulatory T cells. Each CDR3 protein is one row after TCRdb ran MiXCR on the reads. The top ten clones hold less than 2.5% of a sample with 80,000 to 100,000 distinct CDR3 sequences, 31% of them seen once. Sequenced: CD4+ T cells, either the whole sample or a sorted fraction (not recorded which). The receptors shown here come from a human donor in good health.

This clonotype was found a few times. The chain uses TRBV27 and TRBJ2-3; 10 nucleotides match TRBD2. CDR1 and CDR2 (germline): MNHEY, SMNVEV (reference sequence). Trimming took 3 bases from V and 2 from J; bases not matched to a gene: 8. This CDR3 is built from 17 residues. This CDR3 is CASSLSGAGGLTDTQYF. The CDR3 DNA is TGTGCCAGCAGTTTGAGTGGAGCGGGAGGGCTCACAGATACGCAGTATTTT.

There are a few counts of this clonotype. The chain has TRBV7-8 and TRBJ2-2; tentatively, D is TRBD1 (6 bases). Between the trimmed V and J ends, which lost 5 bases and 5 bases, there was a span of 12 bases. Germline loops: CDR1 SGHVS, CDR2 FQNEAQ. This CDR3 has 14 residues. CDR3: CASSDRFRTGELFF. The CDR3 bases are TGTGCCAGCAGCGACAGGTTCAGGACCGGGGAGCTGTTTTTT.

The V gene is TRBV7-2, the J gene TRBJ1-1; unclear D gene. Trimming cost V 1 base and J 7 bases, with 10 bases left between them. Germline values: CDR1 SGHTA, CDR2 FQGNSA. This CDR3 spans 13 amino acids. CDR3 in amino acids: CASSLDRAGEAFF. In nucleotides, the CDR3 is TGTGCCAGCAGCTTAGATAGGGCAGGTGAAGCTTTCTTT.

J is TRBJ2-1 and V is TRBV19, with no clear D. Trimming cost V 5 bases and J 4 bases, with 12 bases left between them. This CDR3 region has 14 residues. Per the germline V gene, CDR1 is LNHDA and CDR2 is SQIVND (reference sequence). The CDR3 reads CASSEQTFYNEQFF. CDR3 DNA: TGTGCCAGTAGTGAGCAGACCTTTTACAATGAGCAGTTCTTC.

This clonotype was counted only a few times. For the CDR3, the DNA is TGCGCCAGCAGCGTGGCCGGGCCGAGCTCCGAGCAGTACTTC. Protein product: CASSVAGPSSEQYF. J is TRBJ2-7 and V is TRBV4-3, with D uncertain. Per the germline V gene, CDR1 is LGHNA and CDR2 is YSLEER. The CDR3 sequence is 14 residues long. The germline V and J ends were trimmed by 5 bases and 6 bases, with 17 bases remaining between them.

This sequence joins TRBV29-1 and TRBJ2-3, with 13 nucleotides matching TRBD2. The CDR3 is made up of 15 amino acids. Germline V gene lookup returns CDR1 SQVTM and CDR2 ANQGSEA. Trimming cost V 8 bases and J 2 bases; bases outside gene matches: 7. CDR3 coding DNA: TGCAGCTTAAGGACTAGCGGGAGCCCCACAGATACGCAGTATTTT. It is translated as CSLRTSGSPTDTQYF.

This clonotype was counted a few times. This chain joins TRBV5-1 and TRBJ2-1, with 8 bases lining up with TRBD2. Per the germline V gene, CDR1 is SGHRS and CDR2 is YFSETQ. V shed 0 bases and J 0 bases; nucleotides not matched to a gene: 5. The CDR3 loop spans 17 amino acids. The CDR3, as DNA: TGCGCCAGCAGCTTGGAGGTAGCGGGGAGCTCCTACAATGAGCAGTTCTTC. Residues: CASSLEVAGSSYNEQFF.

This clonotype was found a few times. The V call is TRBV4-1, the J call TRBJ1-4; 7 nucleotides line up with TRBD1. This CDR3 region has 14 residues. Germline V CDR1 and CDR2: MGHRA, YSYEKL. After removal of 0 bases from V and 7 bases from J, the junction contained 2 bases not matched to a gene. The CDR3 reads CASSQDGQVEKLFF. The CDR3 DNA is TGCGCCAGCAGCCAAGACGGACAGGTTGAAAAACTGTTTTTT.

To note about this clonotype: One end of the junction varies from germline; a read error may be responsible. The V gene is TRBV20-1, the J gene TRBJ1-2; possibly TRBD1 for D (5 bases). This CDR3 spans 12 amino acids. Per germline, CDR1 DFQATT and CDR2 SNEGSKA (reference sequence). The CDR3 protein is CRARGQGYGYTF. CDR3 DNA: TGCAGAGCTAGAGGGCAGGGCTATGGCTACACCTTC.

The chain is built from TRBV3-1 and TRBJ2-1, with 7 nucleotides matching TRBD2. Losses at the gene ends were 7 bases for V and 5 bases for J; bases not matched to a gene: 11. The CDR3 has 15 amino acids. In germline, CDR1 is LGHDT, CDR2 YNNKEL (reference sequence). The CDR3 region has the DNA TGTGCCAGCACCCCGGGGACTAACTTGAACAATGAGCAGTTCTTC. Translated: CASTPGTNLNNEQFF.

V and J are TRBV2 and TRBJ2-7; D remains ambiguous. From germline, CDR1 is SNHLY and CDR2 FYNNEI. V was pared by 7 bases and J by 4 bases, with 11 bases between. CDR3 length equals 12 residues. CDR3 in DNA: TGTGCCAGCAATCCGACCCTATACGAGCAGTACTTC. Its translation is CASNPTLYEQYF.

The chain couples TRBV20-1 to TRBJ1-5; 10 nucleotides agree with TRBD1. The CDR3 is 14 amino acids. The V gene end was trimmed by 5 bases and the J gene end by 5 bases; junction bases not matched to a gene: 6. CDR1 DFQATT and CDR2 SNEGSKA come from the germline V gene (reference sequence). The CDR3 protein is CSAPRTGGDQPQHF. CDR3 sequence (DNA): TGCAGTGCTCCCCGGACAGGGGGGGATCAGCCCCAGCATTTT.

CDR3 nucleotides: TGCAGTGTCCCCTCTCGCAAGCCGAGCACCGGGGAGCTGTTTTTT. Protein: CSVPSRKPSTGELFF. This sequence joins TRBV20-1 and TRBJ2-2; no clear D gene. Germline loops: CDR1 DFQATT, CDR2 SNEGSKA (reference sequence). The CDR3 sequence is 15 residues long. Trimming took 7 bases from V and 4 from J, leaving 19 bases between them.

The chain combines TRBV6-2 or TRBV6-3 with TRBJ2-2, with D hard to call. Trimming took off 6 bases at V and 0 bases at J, with 8 bases between the two ends. This CDR3 has 14 amino acids. Germline CDR1 is MNHEY and CDR2 is SVGEGT. For the CDR3, the DNA is TGTGCCAGCAGGACGTCGGCGAACACCGGGGAGCTGTTTTTT. Translation gives CASRTSANTGELFF.

The CDR3 protein is CASSIEVGSGGGTEAFF. The CDR3 nucleotides are TGTGCCAGTAGTATTGAGGTCGGGTCCGGGGGGGGCACTGAAGCTTTCTTT. The V and J genes are TRBV19 and TRBJ1-1; D is possibly TRBD1 (5 bases). This CDR3 is built from 17 residues. The germline CDR1 and CDR2 sequences are LNHDA and SQIVND (reference sequence). The germline V and J ends were trimmed by 3 bases and 4 bases, with 21 bases remaining between them.

J is TRBJ2-4 and V is TRBV20-1; D unclear. This CDR3 has 13 residues. CDR1 DFQATT and CDR2 SNEGSKA come from the germline V gene (reference sequence). The V end lost 0 bases, the J end lost 8 bases, and 11 bases lay between the germline ends. The CDR3 loop is CSARDVMGDIQYF. Here the CDR3 DNA reads TGCAGTGCTAGAGACGTGATGGGTGACATTCAGTACTTC.

This clonotype was seen more than once but under ten times. This chain uses TRBV21-1 with TRBJ1-2; TRBD1 is the table's D call and was not checked against the DNA. TRBV21-1 is deemed a pseudogene. The CDR3 sequence is 13 residues long. DNA for the CDR3: TGTGCCAGCAGCAAAGTATCGGGGGACGGCTACACCTTC. It codes for CASSKVSGDGYTF.

This clonotype was detected only a few times. The chain recombines TRBV28 with TRBJ2-6; D remains unclear. Trimming pared 6 bases from V and 0 bases from J, leaving 15 bases between. Per the germline V gene, CDR1 is MDHEN and CDR2 is SYDVKM. CDR3 length: 17 amino acids. This CDR3 is CASRSRPPNSGANVLTF. For the CDR3, the DNA is TGTGCCAGCAGAAGCAGGCCGCCGAACTCTGGGGCCAACGTCCTGACTTTC. The full variable domain, with the rest looked up from reference TRBV28 and TRBJ2-6, is DVKVTQSSRYLVKRTGEKVFLECVQDMDHENMFWYRQDPGLGLRLIYFSYDVKMKEKGDIPEGYSVSREKKERFSLILESASTNQTSMYLCASRSRPPNSGANVLTFGAGSRLTVL.

This clonotype was found a few times. The chain carries TRBV15 and TRBJ2-3; 7 nucleotides line up with TRBD2. Germline V lookup: CDR1 LNHNV, CDR2 YYDKDF (reference sequence). The CDR3 runs 19 residues. Trimming removed 0 bases from V and 2 bases from J; junction bases left unmatched: 14. CDR3 loop: CATSRDEGAGSPHTDTQYF. CDR3 coding DNA: TGTGCCACCAGCAGAGATGAAGGAGCGGGATCCCCCCACACAGATACGCAGTATTTT.

V and J are TRBV23-1 and TRBJ1-6; D is possibly TRBD1 (5 bases). TRBV23-1 is labeled an ORF, and its function is uncertain. This CDR3 has 15 amino acids. Between the trimmed V and J ends, which lost 1 base and 5 bases, there was a span of 9 bases. The chain's CDR3 is CASSQWGTDNSPLHF. The CDR3 DNA follows: TGCGCCAGCAGTCAATGGGGGACTGATAATTCACCCCTCCACTTT.

In this sample, this clonotype turned up a few times. The chain uses TRBV5-1 and TRBJ2-7; 9 nucleotides align to TRBD2. The V gene's germline CDR1 is SGHRS and CDR2 YFSETQ. CDR3 length: 18 amino acids. J lost 6 bases, V lost 3 bases, and 19 bases had no gene match. CDR3 region: CASSSDTPLAGLKTEQYF. CDR3 in DNA: TGCGCCAGCAGCTCCGATACCCCTCTAGCGGGGCTGAAAACCGAGCAGTACTTC.

CDR3 coding DNA: TGTGCCAGCAGTACCGGGAGCTCCTACGAGCAGTACTTC. This translates into CASSTGSSYEQYF. The genes are TRBV25-1 and TRBJ2-7, with D possibly TRBD2 on 6 matching bases. The V end lost 5 bases, the J end lost 0 bases, and 8 bases lay between the germline ends. Looked up from germline, CDR1 is MGHDK and CDR2 is SYGVNS. CDR3 size: 13 residues.

This clonotype was seen once. The chain joins TRBV19 to TRBJ1-1, with TRBD1 matching 7 bases. The ends lost 7 bases at V and 0 bases at J; junction bases unmatched: 14. The V gene's germline CDR1 is LNHDA and CDR2 SQIVND (reference sequence). The CDR3 is 17 amino acids. DNA for the CDR3: TGTGCCAGTACCCTCGCGGGACAGCCTCCCTTGAACACTGAAGCTTTCTTT. This gives the protein CASTLAGQPPLNTEAFF.

The V and J genes are TRBV14 and TRBJ2-7; no clear D gene. Trimming took 4 bases from V and 3 from J, leaving 13 bases between them. The CDR3 has 14 residues. Germline CDR1 reads SGHDN; CDR2 reads FVKESK. CDR3 sequence (DNA): TGTGCCAGCAGCCCTGCCAGCCTACGCTACGAGCAGTACTTC. It is translated as CASSPASLRYEQYF.

This clonotype was detected only a few times. V usage is TRBV12-3 or TRBV12-4 and J usage is TRBJ1-5, with unresolved D. The CDR3 spans 12 residues. V lost 6 bases and J 7 bases, leaving 10 bases between the germline ends. The CDR3 sequence is CASRGSGQPQHF. CDR3 DNA sequence: TGTGCCAGCAGAGGGTCGGGACAGCCCCAGCATTTT.